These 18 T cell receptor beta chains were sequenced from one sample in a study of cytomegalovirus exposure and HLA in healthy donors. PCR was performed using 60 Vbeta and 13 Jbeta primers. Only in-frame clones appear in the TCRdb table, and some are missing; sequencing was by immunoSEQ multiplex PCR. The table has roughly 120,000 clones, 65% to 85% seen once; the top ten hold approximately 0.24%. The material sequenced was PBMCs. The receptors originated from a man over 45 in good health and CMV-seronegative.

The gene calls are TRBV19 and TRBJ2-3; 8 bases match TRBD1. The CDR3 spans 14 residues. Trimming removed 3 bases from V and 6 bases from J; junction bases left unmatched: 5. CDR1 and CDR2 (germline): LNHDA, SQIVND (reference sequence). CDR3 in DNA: TGTGCCAGTAGTATTAACAGGGGGTCGGATACGCAGTATTTT. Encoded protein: CASSINRGSDTQYF.

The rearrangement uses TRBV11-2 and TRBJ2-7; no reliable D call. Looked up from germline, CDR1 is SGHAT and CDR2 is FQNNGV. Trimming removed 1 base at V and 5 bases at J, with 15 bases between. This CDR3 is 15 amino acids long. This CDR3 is CASSLGVRTTDEQYF. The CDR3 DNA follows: TGTGCCAGCAGCTTAGGTGTCAGAACTACTGACGAGCAGTACTTC.

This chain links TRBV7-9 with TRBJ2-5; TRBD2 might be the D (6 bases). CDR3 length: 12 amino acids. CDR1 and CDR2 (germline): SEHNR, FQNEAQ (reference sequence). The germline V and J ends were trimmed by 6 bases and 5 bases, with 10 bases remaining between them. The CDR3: CASSIGRETQYF. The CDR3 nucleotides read TGTGCCAGCAGTATTGGGAGGGAGACCCAGTACTTC.

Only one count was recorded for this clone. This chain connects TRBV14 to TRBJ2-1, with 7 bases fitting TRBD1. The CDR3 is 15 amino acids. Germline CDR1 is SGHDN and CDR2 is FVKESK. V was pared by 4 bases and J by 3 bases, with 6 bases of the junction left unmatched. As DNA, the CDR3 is TGTGCCAGCAGCCGACAGGGAGCAGGCTACAATGAGCAGTTCTTC. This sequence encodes CASSRQGAGYNEQFF.

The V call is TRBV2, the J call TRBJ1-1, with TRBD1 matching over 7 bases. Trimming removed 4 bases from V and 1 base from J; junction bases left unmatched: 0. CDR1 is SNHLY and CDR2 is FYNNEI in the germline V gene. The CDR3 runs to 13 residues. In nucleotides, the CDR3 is TGTGCCAGCAGTGGACAGGGGAACACTGAAGCTTTCTTT. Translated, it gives CASSGQGNTEAFF.

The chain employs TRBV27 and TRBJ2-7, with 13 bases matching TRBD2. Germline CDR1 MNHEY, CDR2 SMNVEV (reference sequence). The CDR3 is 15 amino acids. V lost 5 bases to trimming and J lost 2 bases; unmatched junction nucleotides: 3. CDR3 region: CASSPGTSGTYEQYF. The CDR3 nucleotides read TGTGCCAGCAGTCCAGGGACTAGCGGGACCTACGAGCAGTACTTC.

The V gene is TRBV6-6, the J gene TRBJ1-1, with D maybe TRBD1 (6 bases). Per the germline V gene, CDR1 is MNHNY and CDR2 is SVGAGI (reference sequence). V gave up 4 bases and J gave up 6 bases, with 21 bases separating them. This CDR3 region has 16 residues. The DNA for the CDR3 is TGTGCCAGCAGTTCCCTCGACAGGAATCGCCTCGCTGAAGCTTTCTTT. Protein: CASSSLDRNRLAEAFF.

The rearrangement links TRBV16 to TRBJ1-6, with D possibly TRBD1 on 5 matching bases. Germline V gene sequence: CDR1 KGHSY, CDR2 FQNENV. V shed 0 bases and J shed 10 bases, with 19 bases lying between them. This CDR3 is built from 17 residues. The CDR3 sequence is CASSQSREGTSRSPLHF. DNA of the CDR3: TGTGCCAGCAGCCAATCGAGGGAGGGGACGAGCAGATCACCCCTCCACTTT.

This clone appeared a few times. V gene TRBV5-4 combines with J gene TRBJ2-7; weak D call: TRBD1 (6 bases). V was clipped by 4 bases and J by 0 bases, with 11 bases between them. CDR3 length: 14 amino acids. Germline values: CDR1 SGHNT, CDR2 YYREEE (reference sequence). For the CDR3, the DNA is TGTGCCAGCAGCCCGGGACAATCCTCCTACGAGCAGTACTTC. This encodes CASSPGQSSYEQYF.

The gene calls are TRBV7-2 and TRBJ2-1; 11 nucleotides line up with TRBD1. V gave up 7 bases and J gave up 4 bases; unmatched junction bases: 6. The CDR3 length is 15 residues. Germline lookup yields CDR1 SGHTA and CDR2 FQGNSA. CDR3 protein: CASNPGQGDYNEQFF. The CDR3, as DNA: TGTGCCAGCAACCCGGGACAGGGGGATTACAATGAGCAGTTCTTC. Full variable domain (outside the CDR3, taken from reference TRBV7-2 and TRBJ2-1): GAGVSQSPSNKVTEKGKDVELRCDPISGHTALYWYRQSLGQGLEFLIYFQGNSAPDKSGLPSDRFSAERTGGSVSTLTIQRTQQEDSAVYLCASNPGQGDYNEQFFGPGTRLTVL.

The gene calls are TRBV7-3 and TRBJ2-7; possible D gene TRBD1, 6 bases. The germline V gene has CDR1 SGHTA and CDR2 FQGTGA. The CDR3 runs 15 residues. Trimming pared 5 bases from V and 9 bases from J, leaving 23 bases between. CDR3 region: CASSPHAGADQRQYF. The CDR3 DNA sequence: TGTGCCAGCAGCCCTCACGCAGGGGCCGACCAGCGGCAGTACTTC.

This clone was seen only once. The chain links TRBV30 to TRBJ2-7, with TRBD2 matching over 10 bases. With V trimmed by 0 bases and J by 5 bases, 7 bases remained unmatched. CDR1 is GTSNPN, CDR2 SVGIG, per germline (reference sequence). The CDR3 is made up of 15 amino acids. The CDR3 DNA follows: TGTGCCTGGAGTGTACAGCGGGAGGGCCGCGACGAGCAGTACTTC. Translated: CAWSVQREGRDEQYF.

CDR3 protein: CASSLSGTGIETQYF. Written as DNA, the CDR3 is TGCGCCAGCAGCTTGTCAGGGACAGGGATCGAGACCCAGTACTTC. The chain uses TRBV5-1 and TRBJ2-5; 9 bases match TRBD1. The CDR3 has 15 residues. The trim removed 1 base at V and 5 bases at J, leaving 6 bases unmatched. The germline CDR1 and CDR2 sequences are SGHRS and YFSETQ.

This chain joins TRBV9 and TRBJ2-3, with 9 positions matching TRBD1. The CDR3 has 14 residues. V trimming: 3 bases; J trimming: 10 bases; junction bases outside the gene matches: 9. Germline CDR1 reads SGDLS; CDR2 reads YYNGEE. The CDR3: CASSATGGDWAQYF. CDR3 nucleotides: TGTGCCAGCAGCGCGACAGGGGGGGACTGGGCGCAGTATTTT.

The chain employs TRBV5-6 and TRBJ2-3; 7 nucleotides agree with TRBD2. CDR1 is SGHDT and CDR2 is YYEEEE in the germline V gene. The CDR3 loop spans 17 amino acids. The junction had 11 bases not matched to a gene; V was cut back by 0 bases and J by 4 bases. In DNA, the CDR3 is TGTGCCAGCAGCTTGGTCTTTTCGTGGGGGGGTCCAGATACGCAGTATTTT. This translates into CASSLVFSWGGPDTQYF.

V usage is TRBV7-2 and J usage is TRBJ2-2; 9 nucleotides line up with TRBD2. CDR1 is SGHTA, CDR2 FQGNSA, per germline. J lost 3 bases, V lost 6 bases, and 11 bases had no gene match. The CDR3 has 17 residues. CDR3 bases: TGTGCCAGCAGTTTCCCAAGCGGGAGGTCTGACACCGGGGAGCTGTTTTTT. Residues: CASSFPSGRSDTGELFF. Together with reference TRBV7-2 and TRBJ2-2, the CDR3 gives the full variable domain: GAGVSQSPSNKVTEKGKDVELRCDPISGHTALYWYRQSLGQGLEFLIYFQGNSAPDKSGLPSDRFSAERTGGSVSTLTIQRTQQEDSAVYLCASSFPSGRSDTGELFFGEGSRLTVL.

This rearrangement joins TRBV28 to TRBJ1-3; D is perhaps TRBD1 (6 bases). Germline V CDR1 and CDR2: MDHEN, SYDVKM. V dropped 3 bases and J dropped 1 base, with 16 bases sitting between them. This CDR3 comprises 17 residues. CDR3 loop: CASSLGGAMGSGNTIYF. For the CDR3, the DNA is TGTGCCAGCAGTTTGGGGGGGGCGATGGGGTCTGGAAACACCATATATTTT.

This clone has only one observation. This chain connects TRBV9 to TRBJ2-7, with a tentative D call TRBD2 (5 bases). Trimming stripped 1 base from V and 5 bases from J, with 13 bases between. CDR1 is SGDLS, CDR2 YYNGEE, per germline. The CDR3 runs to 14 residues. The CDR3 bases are TGTGCCAGCAGCGTACAAGGGAGAGATAACGAGCAGTACTTC. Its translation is CASSVQGRDNEQYF.